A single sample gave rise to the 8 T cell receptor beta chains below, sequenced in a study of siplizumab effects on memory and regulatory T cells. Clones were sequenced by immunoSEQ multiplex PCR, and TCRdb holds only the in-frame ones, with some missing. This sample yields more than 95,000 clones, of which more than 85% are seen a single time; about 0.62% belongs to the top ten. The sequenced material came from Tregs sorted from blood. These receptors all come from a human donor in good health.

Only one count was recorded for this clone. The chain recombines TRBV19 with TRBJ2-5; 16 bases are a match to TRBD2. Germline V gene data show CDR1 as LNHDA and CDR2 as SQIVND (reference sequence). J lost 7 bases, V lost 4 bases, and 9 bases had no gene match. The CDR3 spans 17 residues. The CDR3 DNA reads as TGTGCCAGTAGTAAGGGACTAGCGGGGGGGACAACCAGGACCCAGTACTTC. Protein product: CASSKGLAGGTTRTQYF.

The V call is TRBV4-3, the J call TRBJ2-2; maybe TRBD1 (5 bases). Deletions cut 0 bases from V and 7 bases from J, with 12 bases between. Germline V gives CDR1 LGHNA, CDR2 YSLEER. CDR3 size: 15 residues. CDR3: CASSQDGQGGGELFF. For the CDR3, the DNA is TGCGCCAGCAGCCAAGATGGGCAGGGCGGCGGGGAGCTGTTTTTT.

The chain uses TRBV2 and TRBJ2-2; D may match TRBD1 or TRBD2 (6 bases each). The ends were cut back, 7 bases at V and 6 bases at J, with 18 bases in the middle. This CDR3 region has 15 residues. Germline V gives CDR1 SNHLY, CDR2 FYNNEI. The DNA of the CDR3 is TGTGCCAGCAAGGGGGGTGGGAAGGCTTCCGGGGAGCTGTTTTTT. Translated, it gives CASKGGGKASGELFF.

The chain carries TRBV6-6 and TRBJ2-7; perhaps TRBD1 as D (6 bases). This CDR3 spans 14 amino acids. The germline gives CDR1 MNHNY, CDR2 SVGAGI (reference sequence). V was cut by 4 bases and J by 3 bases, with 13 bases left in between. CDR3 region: CASSSPSGDYEQYF. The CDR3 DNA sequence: TGTGCCAGCAGTTCCCCCTCAGGGGACTACGAGCAGTACTTC.

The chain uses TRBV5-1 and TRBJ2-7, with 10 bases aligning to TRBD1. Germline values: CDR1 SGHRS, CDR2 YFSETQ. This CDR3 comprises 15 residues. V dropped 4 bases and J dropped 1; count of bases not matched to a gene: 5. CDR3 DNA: TGCGCCAGCAGCCCTGGGACAGGGGCTTCCTACGAGCAGTACTTC. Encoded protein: CASSPGTGASYEQYF.

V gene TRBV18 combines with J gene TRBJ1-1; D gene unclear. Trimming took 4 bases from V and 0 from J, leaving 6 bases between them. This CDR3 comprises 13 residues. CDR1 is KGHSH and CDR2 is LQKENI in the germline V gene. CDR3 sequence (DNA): TGTGCCAGCTCACAGACGGTGAACACTGAAGCTTTCTTT. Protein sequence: CASSQTVNTEAFF.

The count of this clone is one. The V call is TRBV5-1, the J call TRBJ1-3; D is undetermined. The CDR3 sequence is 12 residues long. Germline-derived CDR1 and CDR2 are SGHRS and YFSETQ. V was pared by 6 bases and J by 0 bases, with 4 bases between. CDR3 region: CASMGSGNTIYF. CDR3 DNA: TGCGCCAGCATGGGCTCTGGAAACACCATATATTTT.

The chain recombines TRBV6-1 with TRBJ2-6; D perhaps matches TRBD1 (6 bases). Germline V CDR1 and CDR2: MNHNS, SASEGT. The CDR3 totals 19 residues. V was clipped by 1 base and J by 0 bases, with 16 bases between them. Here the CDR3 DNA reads TGTGCCAGCAGTGAAGTTACAGGGCCAACAAGCTCTGGGGCCAACGTCCTGACTTTC. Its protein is CASSEVTGPTSSGANVLTF.